The source of this T cell receptor (beta chain) is a study of blood T cell repertoires in COVID-19. Across the study: Whether acute or convalescent, the COVID-19 samples came from the United States, Italy and Spain. PBMCs, B-cell-depleted T cells, or T cells provided the cDNA or gDNA that made up the material.

Trimming removed 0 bases at V and 3 bases at J, with 13 bases between. The germline V gene has CDR1 SGHRS and CDR2 YFSETQ. The CDR3 extends over 15 amino acids. Only in-frame clones appear in the TCRdb table, and some are missing; sequencing was by immunoSEQ multiplex PCR. Of 42,000 or so clones in the sample, approximately 90% were seen once. Specimen: peripheral blood. The sequence was collected from a human donor in a cohort sampled during active COVID-19. The rearrangement links TRBV5-1 to TRBJ2-7; a possible D gene is TRBD2 (6 bases). CDR3 region: CASSLARLRGYEQYF. The DNA for the CDR3 is TGCGCCAGCAGCTTGGCCCGATTGCGGGGCTACGAGCAGTACTTC.